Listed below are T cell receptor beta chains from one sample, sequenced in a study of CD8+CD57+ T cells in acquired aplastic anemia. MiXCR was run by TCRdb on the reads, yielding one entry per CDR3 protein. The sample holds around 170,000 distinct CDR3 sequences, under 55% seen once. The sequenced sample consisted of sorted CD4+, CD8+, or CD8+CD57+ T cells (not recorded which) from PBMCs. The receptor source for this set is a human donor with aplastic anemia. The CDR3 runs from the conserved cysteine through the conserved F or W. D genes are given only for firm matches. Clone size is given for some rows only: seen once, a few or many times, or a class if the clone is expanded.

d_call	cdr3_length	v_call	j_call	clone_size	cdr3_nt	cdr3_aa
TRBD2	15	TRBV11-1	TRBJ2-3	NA	TGTGCCAGCAGCTACACTAGCGGAAGCACAGATACGCAGTATTTT	CASSYTSGSTDTQYF
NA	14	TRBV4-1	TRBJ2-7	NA	TGCGCCAGCAGCCAAGATCACAGTCCCTACGAGCAGTACTTC	CASSQDHSPYEQYF
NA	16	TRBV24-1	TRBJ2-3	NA	TGTGCCACCAGTGATTGGGCTGACAAAAGCACAGATACGCAGTATTTT	CATSDWADKSTDTQYF
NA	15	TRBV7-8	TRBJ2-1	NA	TGTGCCAGCAGCTTAGCGGGGTCCGGGGGAAGTGAGCAGTTCTTC	CASSLAGSGGSEQFF
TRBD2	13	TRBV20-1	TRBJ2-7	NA	TGCAGTGCTCCAGGACTAGCGGACTACGAGCAGTACTTC	CSAPGLADYEQYF
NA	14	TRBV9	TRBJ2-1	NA	TGTGCTAGCAGCCCCCCAACAGGGAACAATGAGCAGTTCTTC	CASSPPTGNNEQFF
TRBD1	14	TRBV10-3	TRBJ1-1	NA	TGTGCCATCAGTGAGGGCCGGGACAGGGGCGGCGGTTTCTTT	CAISEGRDRGGGFF
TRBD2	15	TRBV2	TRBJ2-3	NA	TGTGCCAGCAGTGGTAGCGGGGGGGGCAGAGATACGCAGTATTTT	CASSGSGGGRDTQYF
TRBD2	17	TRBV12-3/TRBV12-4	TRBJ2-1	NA	TGTGCCAGCACACCCGCGGGGGTGGAGGGAGTAAGGAATGAGCAGTTCTTC	CASTPAGVEGVRNEQFF
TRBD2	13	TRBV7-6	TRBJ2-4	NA	TGTGCCAGCAGCTTGCGGGAGGAAAACATTCAGTACTTC	CASSLREENIQYF
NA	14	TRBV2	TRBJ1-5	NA	TGTGCCAGCAGGTCGATAGGGCGCAATCAGCCCCAGCATTTT	CASRSIGRNQPQHF
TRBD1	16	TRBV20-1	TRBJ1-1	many	TGCAGTGTGGCGACAGGGGGGACCCTATGGGTCACTGAAGCTTTCTTT	CSVATGGTLWVTEAFF
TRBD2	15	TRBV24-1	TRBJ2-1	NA	TGTGCCACCAGTGAGAATGGGAGGGCCGTCAATGAGCAGTTCTTC	CATSENGRAVNEQFF
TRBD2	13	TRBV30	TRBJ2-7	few	TGTGCCTGGAGTTCGACGCTAGCGGGGACGCAGTACTTC	CAWSSTLAGTQYF
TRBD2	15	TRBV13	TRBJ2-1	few	TGTGCCAGCACCGTTAGCGGGCTAGCTTACAATGAGCAGTTCTTC	CASTVSGLAYNEQFF
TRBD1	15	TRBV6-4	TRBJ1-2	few	TGTGCCAGCAAGACCCAAGGTGCAACAGGGGGCGGCTACACCTTC	CASKTQGATGGGYTF
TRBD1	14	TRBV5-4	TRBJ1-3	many	TGTGCCAGCAGTTGGGGGACAGCTGGAAACACCATATATTTT	CASSWGTAGNTIYF
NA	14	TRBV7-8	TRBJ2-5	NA	TGTGCCAGCAGCTTAGATTTGACACAAGAGACCCAGTACTTC	CASSLDLTQETQYF
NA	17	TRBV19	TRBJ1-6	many	TGTGCCAGTAGTATAGAGGCAGCAAGCTCCTATAATTCACCCCTCCACTTT	CASSIEAASSYNSPLHF
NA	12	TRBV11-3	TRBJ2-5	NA	TGTGCCAGCAGCCCCAGCTCCGGGACCCAGTACTTC	CASSPSSGTQYF
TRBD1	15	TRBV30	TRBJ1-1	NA	TGTGCCTGGAGTGAACCGGGACAGGGGCCTGCTGAAGCTTTCTTT	CAWSEPGQGPAEAFF
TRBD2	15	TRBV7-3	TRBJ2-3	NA	TGTGCCAGCTCCCCTGGGCGGGGGGCTGCAGATACGCAGTATTTT	CASSPGRGAADTQYF
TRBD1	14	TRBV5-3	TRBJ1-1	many	TGTGCCACACGTTACAGGGGGGAAAACACTGAAGCTTTCTTT	CATRYRGENTEAFF
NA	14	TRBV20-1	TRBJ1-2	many	TGCAGTGCTAGAGATCGGCAGGACCGCTATGGCTACACCTTC	CSARDRQDRYGYTF
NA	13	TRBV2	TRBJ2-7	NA	TGTGCCAGTACAGGGACAACTACCTACGAGCAGTACTTC	CASTGTTTYEQYF
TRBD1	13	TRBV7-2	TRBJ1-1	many	TGTGCCAGCAGCTTCCAGGGGGGGATAGAAGCTTTCTTT	CASSFQGGIEAFF
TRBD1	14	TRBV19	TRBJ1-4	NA	TGTGCCAGTAGTTGGACAGGGGGTAATGAAAAACTGTTTTTT	CASSWTGGNEKLFF
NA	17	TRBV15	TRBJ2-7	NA	TGTGCCACCAGCAGAAATTGGGGGACGGATGGGCCCTACGAGCAGTACTTC	CATSRNWGTDGPYEQYF
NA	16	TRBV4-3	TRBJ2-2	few	TGCGCCAGCAGCCAGGGACAGCGGGAGACTACCGGGGAGCTGTTTTTT	CASSQGQRETTGELFF
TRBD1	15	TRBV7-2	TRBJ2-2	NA	TGTGCCAGCAGCCCACAGGGGACGAACACCGGGGAGCTGTTTTTT	CASSPQGTNTGELFF
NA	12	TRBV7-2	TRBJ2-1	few	TGTGCCAGCAGCTTAGGCCTAGCCGAGCAGTTCTTC	CASSLGLAEQFF
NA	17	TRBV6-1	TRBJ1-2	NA	TGTGCCAGCAGAAATAATGGTATAAGCAATCGGGGCTCTGGCTACACCTTC	CASRNNGISNRGSGYTF
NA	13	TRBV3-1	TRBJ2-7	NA	TGTGCCAGCAGCCAAACGGCCTTAGGAGAGCAGTACTTC	CASSQTALGEQYF
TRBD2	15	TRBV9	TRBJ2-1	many	TGTGCCAGCAGCGTCGGAGCGGGAGTACGGAATGAGCAGTTCTTC	CASSVGAGVRNEQFF
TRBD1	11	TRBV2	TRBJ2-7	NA	TGTGCCAGCAGCCCGGGACAGGGCGAGTACTTC	CASSPGQGEYF
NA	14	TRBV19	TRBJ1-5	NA	TGTGCCAGTAGTATCGTCATTTCTGGTCAGCCCCAGCATTTT	CASSIVISGQPQHF
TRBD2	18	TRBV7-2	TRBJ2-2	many	TGTGCCAGCAGAGTGCGGGGTAGCGGGAAAGCGAACACCGGGGAGCTGTTTTTT	CASRVRGSGKANTGELFF
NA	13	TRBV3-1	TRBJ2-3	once	TGTGCCAGCAGTAAGCAGAGCACAGATACGCAGTATTTT	CASSKQSTDTQYF
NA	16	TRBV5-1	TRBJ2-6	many	TGCGCCAGCAGCGTGACAGACCTCTCTGGGGCCAACGTCCTGACTTTC	CASSVTDLSGANVLTF
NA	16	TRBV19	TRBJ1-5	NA	TGTGCCAGTAGTATTCTGGGGGGTACCGGCAATCAGCCCCAGCATTTT	CASSILGGTGNQPQHF